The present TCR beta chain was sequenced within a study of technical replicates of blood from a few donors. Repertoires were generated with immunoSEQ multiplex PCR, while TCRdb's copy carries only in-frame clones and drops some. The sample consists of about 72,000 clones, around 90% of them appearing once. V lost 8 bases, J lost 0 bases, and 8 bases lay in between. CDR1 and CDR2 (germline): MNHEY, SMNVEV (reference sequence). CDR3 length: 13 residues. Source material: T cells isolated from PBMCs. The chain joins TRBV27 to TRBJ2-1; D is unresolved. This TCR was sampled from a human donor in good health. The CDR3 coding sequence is TGTGCCAGCTGCGAGCGCTCCTACAATGAGCAGTTCTTC. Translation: CASCERSYNEQFF.